This T cell receptor beta chain was identified in a study of Ad26.COV2.S vaccination and SARS-CoV-2 variants. Findings of the study overall: Comparability of non-spike TCR breadth was observed across vaccine and placebo recipients.

Comments on this clone: The target antigen is unknown.

The CDR3 length is 12 residues. Germline V gene data show CDR1 as KGHDR and CDR2 as SFDVKD. V was clipped by 9 bases and J by 2 bases, with 9 bases between them. Repertoires were generated with immunoSEQ multiplex PCR, while TCRdb's copy carries only in-frame clones and drops some. The sample includes 85,000 to 120,000 clones, around three quarters seen only once; the top ten take 17%. The TCR comes from a human donor who had recovered from COVID-19. The V and J genes are TRBV24-1 and TRBJ1-2; weak D call: TRBD1 (6 bases). Sequencing was performed on peripheral blood, taken after recovery from COVID-19. The CDR3 protein is CATSDSNYGYTF. CDR3 nucleotides: TGTGCCACCTCGGACAGCAACTATGGCTACACCTTC.